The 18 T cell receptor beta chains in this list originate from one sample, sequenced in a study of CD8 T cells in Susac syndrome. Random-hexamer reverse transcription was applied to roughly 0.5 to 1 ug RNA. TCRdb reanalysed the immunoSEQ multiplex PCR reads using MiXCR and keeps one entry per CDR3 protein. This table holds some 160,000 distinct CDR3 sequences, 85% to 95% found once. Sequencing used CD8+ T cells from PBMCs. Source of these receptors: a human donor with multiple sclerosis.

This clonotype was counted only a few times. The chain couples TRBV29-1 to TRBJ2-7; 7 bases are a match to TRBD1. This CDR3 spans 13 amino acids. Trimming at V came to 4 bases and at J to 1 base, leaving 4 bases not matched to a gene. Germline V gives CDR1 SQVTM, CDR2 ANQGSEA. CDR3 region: CSVVGGSSYEQYF. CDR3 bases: TGCAGCGTTGTAGGGGGCTCATCCTACGAGCAGTACTTC.

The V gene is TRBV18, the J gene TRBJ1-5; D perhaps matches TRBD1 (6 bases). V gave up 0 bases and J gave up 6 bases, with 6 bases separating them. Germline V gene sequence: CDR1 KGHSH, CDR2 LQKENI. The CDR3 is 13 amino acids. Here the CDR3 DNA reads TGTGCCAGCTCACCACCGGGGGCTCAGCCCCAGCATTTT. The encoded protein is CASSPPGAQPQHF.

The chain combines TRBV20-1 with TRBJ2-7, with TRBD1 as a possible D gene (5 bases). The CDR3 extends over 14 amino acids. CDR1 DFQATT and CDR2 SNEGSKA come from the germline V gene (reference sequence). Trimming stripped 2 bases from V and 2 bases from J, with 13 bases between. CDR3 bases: TGCAGTGCTAGAAGTTCGCAGGGTGCCTACGAGCAGTACTTC. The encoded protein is CSARSSQGAYEQYF.

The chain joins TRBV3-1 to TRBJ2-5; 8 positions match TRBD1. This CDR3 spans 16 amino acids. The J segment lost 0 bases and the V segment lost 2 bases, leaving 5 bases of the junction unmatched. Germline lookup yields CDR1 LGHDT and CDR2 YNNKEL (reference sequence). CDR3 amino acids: CASSQRDRMDQETQYF. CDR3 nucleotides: TGTGCCAGCAGCCAACGGGACAGGATGGACCAAGAGACCCAGTACTTC.

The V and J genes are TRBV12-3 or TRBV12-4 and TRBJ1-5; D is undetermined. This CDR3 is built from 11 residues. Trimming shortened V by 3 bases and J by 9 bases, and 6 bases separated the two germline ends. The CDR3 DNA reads TGTGCCAGCAGTTTCTATCCGCCCCAGCATTTT. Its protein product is CASSFYPPQHF.

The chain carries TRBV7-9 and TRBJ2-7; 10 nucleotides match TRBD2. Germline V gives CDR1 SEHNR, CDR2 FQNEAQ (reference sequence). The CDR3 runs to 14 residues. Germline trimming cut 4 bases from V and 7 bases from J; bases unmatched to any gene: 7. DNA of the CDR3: TGTGCCAGCAGCTGGGCTAGCGGGGGCCGGGAGCAGTACTTC. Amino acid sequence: CASSWASGGREQYF.

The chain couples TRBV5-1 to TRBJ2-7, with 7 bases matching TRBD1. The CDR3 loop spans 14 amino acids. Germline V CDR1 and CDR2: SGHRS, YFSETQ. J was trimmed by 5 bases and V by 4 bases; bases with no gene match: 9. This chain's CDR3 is CASSPRQGPNEQYF. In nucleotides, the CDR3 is TGCGCCAGCAGCCCTCGACAGGGTCCTAACGAGCAGTACTTC. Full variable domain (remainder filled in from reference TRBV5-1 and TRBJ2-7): KAGVTQTPRYLIKTRGQQVTLSCSPISGHRSVSWYQQTPGQGLQFLFEYFSETQRNKGNFPGRFSGRQFSNSRSEMNVSTLELGDSALYLCASSPRQGPNEQYFGPGTRLTVT.

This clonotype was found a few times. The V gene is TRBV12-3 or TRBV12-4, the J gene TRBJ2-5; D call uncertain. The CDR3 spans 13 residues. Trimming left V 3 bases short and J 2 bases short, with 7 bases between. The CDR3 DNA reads TGTGCCAGCAGTTTTGGGTTTCAAGAGACCCAGTACTTC. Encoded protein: CASSFGFQETQYF.

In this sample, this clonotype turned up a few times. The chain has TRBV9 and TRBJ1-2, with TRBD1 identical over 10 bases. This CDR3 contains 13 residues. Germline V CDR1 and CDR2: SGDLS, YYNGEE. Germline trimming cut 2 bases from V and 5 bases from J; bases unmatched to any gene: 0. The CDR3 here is CASSVGQGYGYTF. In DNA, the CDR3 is TGTGCCAGCAGCGTGGGACAGGGGTATGGCTACACCTTC. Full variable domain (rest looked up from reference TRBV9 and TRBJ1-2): DSGVTQTPKHLITATGQRVTLRCSPRSGDLSVYWYQQSLDQGLQFLIQYYNGEERAKGNILERFSAQQFPDLHSELNLSSLELGDSALYFCASSVGQGYGYTFGSGTRLTVV.

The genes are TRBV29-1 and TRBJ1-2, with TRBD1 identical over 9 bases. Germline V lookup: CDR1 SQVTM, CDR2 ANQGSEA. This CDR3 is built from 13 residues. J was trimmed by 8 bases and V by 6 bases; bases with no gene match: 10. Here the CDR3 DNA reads TGCAGCGTCACTCCCCGGGACAGGGACGGCTACACCTTC. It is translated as CSVTPRDRDGYTF.

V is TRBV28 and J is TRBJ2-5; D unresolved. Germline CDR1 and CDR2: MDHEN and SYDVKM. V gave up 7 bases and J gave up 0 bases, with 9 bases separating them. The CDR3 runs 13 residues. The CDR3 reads CASTRRYQETQYF. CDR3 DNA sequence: TGTGCCAGCACTCGACGGTACCAAGAGACCCAGTACTTC.

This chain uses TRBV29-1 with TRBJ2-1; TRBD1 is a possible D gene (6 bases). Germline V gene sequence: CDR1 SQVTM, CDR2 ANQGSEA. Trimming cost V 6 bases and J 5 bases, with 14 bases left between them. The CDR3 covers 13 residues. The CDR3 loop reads CSVLWDTNNEQFF. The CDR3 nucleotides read TGCAGCGTGTTGTGGGACACCAACAATGAGCAGTTCTTC.

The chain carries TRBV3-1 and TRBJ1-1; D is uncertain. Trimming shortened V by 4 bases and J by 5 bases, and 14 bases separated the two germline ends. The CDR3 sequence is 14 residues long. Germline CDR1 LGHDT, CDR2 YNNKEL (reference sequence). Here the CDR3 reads CASSPQGGRTEAFF. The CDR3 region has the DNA TGTGCCAGCAGCCCCCAAGGCGGGAGAACTGAAGCTTTCTTT.

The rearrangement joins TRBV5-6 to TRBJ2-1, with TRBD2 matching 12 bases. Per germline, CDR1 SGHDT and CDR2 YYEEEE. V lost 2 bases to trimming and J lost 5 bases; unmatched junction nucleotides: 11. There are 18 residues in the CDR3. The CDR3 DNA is TGTGCCAGCAGCTTACCTAGCGGGGGGGTTATACCCAACAATGAGCAGTTCTTC. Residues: CASSLPSGGVIPNNEQFF.

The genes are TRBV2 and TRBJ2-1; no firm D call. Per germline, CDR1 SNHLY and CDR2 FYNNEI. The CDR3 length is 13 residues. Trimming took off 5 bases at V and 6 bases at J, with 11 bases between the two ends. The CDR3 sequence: CASSPPPGNEQFF. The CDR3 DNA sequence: TGTGCCAGCAGTCCCCCCCCGGGCAATGAGCAGTTCTTC.

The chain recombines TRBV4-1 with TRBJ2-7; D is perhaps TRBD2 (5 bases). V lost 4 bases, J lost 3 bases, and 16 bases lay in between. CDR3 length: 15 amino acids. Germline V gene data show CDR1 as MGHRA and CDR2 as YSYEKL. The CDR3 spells CASSPPGVRGYEQYF. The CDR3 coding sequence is TGCGCCAGCAGCCCTCCTGGTGTTCGGGGCTACGAGCAGTACTTC.

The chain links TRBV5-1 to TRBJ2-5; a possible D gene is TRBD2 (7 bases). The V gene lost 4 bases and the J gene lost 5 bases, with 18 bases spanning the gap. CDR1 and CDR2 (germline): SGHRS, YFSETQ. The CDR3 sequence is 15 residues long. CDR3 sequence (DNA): TGCGCCAGCAGCCACTGCTGGGGGGGCGGCGAGACCCAGTACTTC. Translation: CASSHCWGGGETQYF. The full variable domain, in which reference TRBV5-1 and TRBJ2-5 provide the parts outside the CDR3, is KAGVTQTPRYLIKTRGQQVTLSCSPISGHRSVSWYQQTPGQGLQFLFEYFSETQRNKGNFPGRFSGRQFSNSRSEMNVSTLELGDSALYLCASSHCWGGGETQYFGPGTRLLVL.

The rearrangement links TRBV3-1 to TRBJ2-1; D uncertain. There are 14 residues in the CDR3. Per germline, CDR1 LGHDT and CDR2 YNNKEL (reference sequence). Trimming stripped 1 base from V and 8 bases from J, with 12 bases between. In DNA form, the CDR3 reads TGTGCCAGCAGCCAAGTTGCACCTTACGATGAGCAGTTCTTC. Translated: CASSQVAPYDEQFF.